This T cell receptor (beta chain) was identified during a study of response to subunit inactivated influenza vaccine. With respect to this clonotype: What it binds is unknown.

MiXCR was run by TCRdb on the RT-PCR reads, yielding one entry per CDR3 protein. This sample carries approximately 520,000 distinct CDR3 sequences, over 25% of them seen once, and the ten largest clones take approximately 2%. Study-level results: Each seasonal flu vaccination may recruit only limited new T cells, authors suggested.

Trimming pared 3 bases from V and 5 bases from J, leaving 17 bases between. Germline-derived CDR1 and CDR2 are DFQATT and SNEGSKA (reference sequence). The CDR3 has 14 residues. The receptor was isolated from a man aged 50 to 60 who received an inactivated influenza vaccine. The input for sequencing was CD4+ T cells sorted from PBMCs, taken approximately 5 days after vaccination. This chain joins TRBV20-1 and TRBJ2-7, with D possibly being TRBD1 or TRBD2 (5 bases each). The CDR3 protein is CSASPGWEKNEQYF. CDR3 bases: TGCAGTGCTAGCCCAGGGTGGGAGAAAAACGAGCAGTACTTC.